This TCR beta chain was retrieved from a study of shared clonotypes between healthy human individuals. Study-level findings and limits: Generally, naive subsets (rather than memory subsets) showed larger estimated richness. Only a few donors were included, so the genetic and exposure-history diversity represented was limited.

Germline V gene lookup returns CDR1 SGHRS and CDR2 YFSETQ. The ends lost 6 bases at V and 5 bases at J; junction bases unmatched: 14. CDR3 length: 16 residues. The study drew all its donors from Caucasian adults living in Nashville, Tennessee. The repertoire was sequenced with immunoSEQ multiplex PCR; TCRdb's copy has only in-frame clones and lacks some. This sample has millions of clones, with around 94% found just once. Notes on this clone: Its target is not known.

The sample was naive CD4+ T cells sorted from blood. Subset here: CD45RA+ positively selected. The chain joins TRBV5-1 to TRBJ2-7, with 10 bases matching TRBD1. The sequence was collected from a man aged 18 to 29 in good health. CDR3 coding DNA: TGCGCCAGCAACCTAGATCCGACAGGGGGCGAGAACGAGCAGTACTTC. Residues: CASNLDPTGGENEQYF.